The T cell receptor beta chain described here comes from a study of Ad26.COV2.S vaccination and SARS-CoV-2 variants. Findings and limits, study-wide: Vaccine and placebo recipients had comparable breadth of non-spike TCRs. Greater spike-specific TCR breadth was seen in vaccine recipients than in placebo recipients.

Treatment of the sample: around 19 received Ad26.COV2.S at low or high dose, single or two shots; about 5 received placebo; per-sample allocation not given. The study sampled participants on day 63 after the first vaccine or placebo injection. To note about this clone: What it binds is unknown.

The repertoire was sequenced with immunoSEQ multiplex PCR; TCRdb's copy has only in-frame clones and lacks some. The sample lists about 400,000 clones, around four fifths occurring once. V was clipped by 5 bases and J by 0 bases, with 16 bases between them. The CDR3 loop spans 16 amino acids. Germline assignment: CDR1 SGHTA and CDR2 FQGNSA. The clonotype originates from a person between 18 and 65 years old who received the Ad26.COV2.S COVID-19 vaccine or a placebo. The specimen was peripheral blood, collected in a trial of Ad26.COV2.S vaccine versus placebo. The V gene is TRBV7-2, the J gene TRBJ1-1; possible D gene TRBD1, 6 bases. The CDR3 spells CASSPRTGTLNTEAFF. The CDR3 nucleotides are TGTGCCAGCAGCCCGCGAACAGGGACCCTGAACACTGAAGCTTTCTTT. Combining the CDR3 with reference TRBV7-2 and TRBJ1-1 gives the whole variable domain GAGVSQSPSNKVTEKGKDVELRCDPISGHTALYWYRQSLGQGLEFLIYFQGNSAPDKSGLPSDRFSAERTGGSVSTLTIQRTQQEDSAVYLCASSPRTGTLNTEAFFGQGTRLTVV.